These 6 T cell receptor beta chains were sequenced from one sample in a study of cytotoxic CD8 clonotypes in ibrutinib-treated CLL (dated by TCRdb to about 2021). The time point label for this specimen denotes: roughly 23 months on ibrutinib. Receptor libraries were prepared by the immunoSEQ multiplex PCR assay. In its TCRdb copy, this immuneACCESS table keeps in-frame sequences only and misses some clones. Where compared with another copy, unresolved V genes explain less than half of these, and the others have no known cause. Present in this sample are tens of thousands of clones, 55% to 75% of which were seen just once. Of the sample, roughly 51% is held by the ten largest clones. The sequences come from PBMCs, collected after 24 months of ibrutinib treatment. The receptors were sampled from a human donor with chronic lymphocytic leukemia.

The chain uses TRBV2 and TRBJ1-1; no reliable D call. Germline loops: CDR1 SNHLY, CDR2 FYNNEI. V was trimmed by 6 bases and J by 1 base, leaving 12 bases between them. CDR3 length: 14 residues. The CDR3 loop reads CASRIQRQNTEAFF. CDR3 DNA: TGTGCCAGCAGAATACAGAGACAGAACACTGAAGCTTTCTTT.

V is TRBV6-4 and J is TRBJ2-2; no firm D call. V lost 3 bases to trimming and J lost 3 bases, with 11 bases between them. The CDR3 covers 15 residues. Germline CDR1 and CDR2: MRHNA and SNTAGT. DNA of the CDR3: TGTGCCAGCAGTGAGCTGCCAGAGCACACCGGGGAGCTGTTTTTT. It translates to CASSELPEHTGELFF.

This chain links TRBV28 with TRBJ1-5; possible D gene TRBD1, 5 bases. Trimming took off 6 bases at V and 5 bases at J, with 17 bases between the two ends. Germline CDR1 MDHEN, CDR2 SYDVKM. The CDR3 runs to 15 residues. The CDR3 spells CASSVVGVGYQPQHF. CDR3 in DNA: TGTGCCAGCAGCGTTGTGGGGGTTGGGTATCAGCCCCAGCATTTT. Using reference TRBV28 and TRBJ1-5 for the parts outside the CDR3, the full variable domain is DVKVTQSSRYLVKRTGEKVFLECVQDMDHENMFWYRQDPGLGLRLIYFSYDVKMKEKGDIPEGYSVSREKKERFSLILESASTNQTSMYLCASSVVGVGYQPQHFGDGTRLSIL.

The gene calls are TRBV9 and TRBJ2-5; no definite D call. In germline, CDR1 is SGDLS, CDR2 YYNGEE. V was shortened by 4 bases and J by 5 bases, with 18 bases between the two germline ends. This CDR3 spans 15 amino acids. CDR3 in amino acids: CASSRGPSPVETQYF. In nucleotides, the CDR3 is TGTGCCAGCAGCCGTGGCCCTTCGCCGGTGGAGACCCAGTACTTC.

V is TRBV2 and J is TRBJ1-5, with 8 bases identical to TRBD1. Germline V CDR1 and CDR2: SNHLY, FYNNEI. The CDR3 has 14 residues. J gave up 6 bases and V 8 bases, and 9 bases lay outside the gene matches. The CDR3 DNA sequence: TGTGCCAGCGAAGGACAGGGAGGGGGTCAGCCCCAGCATTTT. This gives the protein CASEGQGGGQPQHF.

As DNA, the CDR3 is TGTGCCAGTACCCCGACCCGTGGGCTGACAGATACGCAGTATTTT. Its protein product is CASTPTRGLTDTQYF. The chain carries TRBV19 and TRBJ2-3; D not certain. The V gene's germline CDR1 is LNHDA and CDR2 SQIVND (reference sequence). V lost 7 bases, J lost 3 bases, and 17 bases lay in between. The CDR3 runs 15 residues.